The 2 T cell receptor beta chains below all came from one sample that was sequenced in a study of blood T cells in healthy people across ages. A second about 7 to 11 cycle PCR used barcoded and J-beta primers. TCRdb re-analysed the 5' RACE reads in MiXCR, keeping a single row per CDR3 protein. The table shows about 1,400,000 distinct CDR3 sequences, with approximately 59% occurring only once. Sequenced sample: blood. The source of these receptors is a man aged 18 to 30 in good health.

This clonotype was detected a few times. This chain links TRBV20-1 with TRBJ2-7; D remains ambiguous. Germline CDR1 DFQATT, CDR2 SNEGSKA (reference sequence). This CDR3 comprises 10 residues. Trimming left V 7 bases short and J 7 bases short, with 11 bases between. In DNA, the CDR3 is TGCAGTGTCAGATACAATGAGCAGTACTTC. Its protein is CSVRYNEQYF.

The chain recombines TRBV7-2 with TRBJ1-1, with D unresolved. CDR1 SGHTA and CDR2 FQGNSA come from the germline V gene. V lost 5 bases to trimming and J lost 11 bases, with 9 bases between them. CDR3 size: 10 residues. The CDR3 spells CASSIAGAFF. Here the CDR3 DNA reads TGTGCCAGCAGCATCGCCGGGGCTTTCTTT. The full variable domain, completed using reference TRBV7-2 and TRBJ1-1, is GAGVSQSPSNKVTEKGKDVELRCDPISGHTALYWYRQSLGQGLEFLIYFQGNSAPDKSGLPSDRFSAERTGGSVSTLTIQRTQQEDSAVYLCASSIAGAFFGQGTRLTVV.